The 10 T cell receptor beta chains below were found in one sample sequenced in a study of control samples from healthy donors and cancer patients. Produced via immunoSEQ multiplex PCR; TCRdb's table is partial and in-frame only. This sample has about 120,000 clones; more than 75% occur once, and the top ten carry less than 4%. The sample comprised PBMCs. All receptors come from a woman aged 55-75 years with lung cancer.

The chain employs TRBV11-1 and TRBJ2-4, with 10 bases lining up with TRBD2. Germline CDR1 reads SGHAT; CDR2 reads FQDESV (reference sequence). After removal of 5 bases from V and 5 bases from J, the junction contained 3 bases not matched to a gene. The CDR3 is 14 residues long. CDR3 nucleotide sequence: TGTGCCAGCAGCCTCGGACTAGCGGAAAACATTCAGTACTTC. The encoded protein is CASSLGLAENIQYF.

This clone came up a few times. The chain is built from TRBV6-2 or TRBV6-3 and TRBJ1-2; no definite D call. Germline CDR1 is MNHEY and CDR2 is SVGEGT. V was shortened by 2 bases and J by 0 bases, with 10 bases between the two germline ends. The CDR3 has 15 residues. The CDR3 is CASSYVAGANYGYTF. The CDR3 DNA reads as TGTGCCAGCAGTTACGTCGCAGGAGCTAACTATGGCTACACCTTC.

The chain uses TRBV5-4 and TRBJ1-5; no clear D. V dropped 4 bases and J dropped 4 bases, with 9 bases sitting between them. CDR1 and CDR2 from the germline V gene are SGHNT and YYREEE (reference sequence). The CDR3 loop spans 13 amino acids. The CDR3 protein is CASSPDGNQPQHF. The CDR3 DNA is TGTGCCAGCAGCCCAGACGGTAATCAGCCCCAGCATTTT.

The chain carries TRBV28 and TRBJ2-7; 8 bases fit TRBD1. Germline assignment: CDR1 MDHEN and CDR2 SYDVKM. Trimming at V came to 5 bases and at J to 3 bases, leaving 9 bases not matched to a gene. This CDR3 is 15 amino acids long. The CDR3 DNA is TGTGCCAGCAGTCCCACCGGACAGGGCGGCTACGAGCAGTACTTC. Encoded protein: CASSPTGQGGYEQYF.

The chain joins TRBV20-1 to TRBJ2-1; D gene unclear. The CDR3 contains 11 residues. Germline CDR1 and CDR2: DFQATT and SNEGSKA (reference sequence). V was trimmed by 4 bases and J by 4 bases, leaving 5 bases between them. CDR3 sequence: CSAKGYNEQFF. DNA for the CDR3: TGCAGTGCTAAAGGTTACAATGAGCAGTTCTTC.

This sequence joins TRBV6-2 or TRBV6-3 and TRBJ1-1; D uncertain. Trimming took off 6 bases at V and 0 bases at J, with 8 bases between the two ends. The V gene's germline CDR1 is MNHEY and CDR2 SVGEGT. The CDR3 contains 13 residues. The CDR3 protein is CASSNGLNTEAFF. CDR3 nucleotides: TGTGCCAGCAGCAATGGACTGAACACTGAAGCTTTCTTT.

Of note for this clone: The DNA is omitted, as the CDR3 cannot be located on it reliably, and the CDR3 follows TCRdb's listing. V usage is TRBV19 and J usage is TRBJ2-7; TRBD2, as called in the table, went unchecked against the DNA. The CDR3 comprises 12 residues, both ends counted. CDR1 is LNHDA and CDR2 is SQIVND in the germline V gene (reference sequence). CDR3 sequence: CASTSGNYEQYF.

V and J are TRBV19 and TRBJ2-5; 12 bases line up with TRBD2. Per the germline V gene, CDR1 is LNHDA and CDR2 is SQIVND (reference sequence). V trimming: 3 bases; J trimming: 5 bases; junction bases outside the gene matches: 7. There are 16 residues in the CDR3. In nucleotides, the CDR3 is TGTGCCAGTAGTATCCAGACTAGCGGGAGTTCGGAGACCCAGTACTTC. It is translated as CASSIQTSGSSETQYF. Complete variable domain (other parts from reference TRBV19 and TRBJ2-5): DGGITQSPKYLFRKEGQNVTLSCEQNLNHDAMYWYRQDPGQGLRLIYYSQIVNDFQKGDIAEGYSVSREKKESFPLTVTSAQKNPTAFYLCASSIQTSGSSETQYFGPGTRLLVL.

This clone was picked up one time. V and J are TRBV7-9 and TRBJ1-5, with a possible D match to TRBD1 (5 bases). The germline gives CDR1 SEHNR, CDR2 FQNEAQ (reference sequence). This CDR3 contains 15 residues. V was clipped by 4 bases and J by 2 bases, with 12 bases between them. For the CDR3, the DNA is TGTGCCAGCAGCTCCTCCGGAGGGGGCAATCAGCCCCAGCATTTT. Translation gives CASSSSGGGNQPQHF.

The gene calls are TRBV11-2 and TRBJ1-2, with 8 bases that match TRBD1. CDR3 length: 15 residues. V shed 4 bases, J shed 3 bases, and the junction held 7 bases outside the gene matches. The V gene's germline CDR1 is SGHAT and CDR2 FQNNGV. The DNA of the CDR3 is TGTGCCAGCAGCTCCTTTGAGACAGGGGACTATGGCTACACCTTC. Protein product: CASSSFETGDYGYTF.